These T cell receptor beta chains were read from a single sample in a study of blood T cell repertoires in COVID-19. Method: immunoSEQ multiplex PCR; TCRdb's copy keeps in-frame clones and lacks some. The data hold fewer than 250,000 clones, with around 90% observed a single time. Sequencing was performed on peripheral blood. Receptors were obtained from a man aged 55-75 years who had recovered from COVID-19. Both conserved end residues are part of each CDR3. A D gene is named only where the DNA matches it firmly. The listing skips clone size in some rows; elsewhere it reads once, few, many or a size class.

d_call j_call v_call clone_size cdr3_nt cdr3_aa
TRBD1 TRBJ2-1 TRBV5-1 few TGCGCCAGCAGCTGGACAGGGGGCAGGGAGCAGTTCTTC CASSWTGGREQFF
- TRBJ2-5 TRBV27 - TGTGCCAGCAGTCCCCGGGAAGGGGAGACCCAGTACTTC CASSPREGETQYF
- TRBJ1-5 TRBV27 - TGTGCCAGCAGTACGATCCGGACAGCCGATAGCAATCAGCCCCAGCATTTT CASSTIRTADSNQPQHF
TRBD2 TRBJ2-3 TRBV18 - TGTGCCAGCTCACCCTGGACTAGCGGATACACAGATACGCAGTATTTT CASSPWTSGYTDTQYF
- TRBJ1-4 TRBV6-5 once TGTGCCAGCAGTTACTCGCCTGCGGGGGGCCATGAAAAACTGTTTTTT CASSYSPAGGHEKLFF
TRBD1 TRBJ1-3 TRBV9 - TGTGCCAGCAGCGTCGACAGGGCGAGCTCTGGAAACACCATATATTTT CASSVDRASSGNTIYF
- TRBJ1-1 TRBV3-1/TRBV3-2 - TGTGCCAGCAGCCAAGTTGGTGGGGGGACTGAAGCTTTCTTT CASSQVGGGTEAFF
- TRBJ2-5 TRBV7-9 once TGTGCCAGCAGCTCCCGGCTAGCCTACTACTTC CASSSRLAYYF
TRBD1 TRBJ2-4 TRBV30 - TGTGCCTGGAGTCCGCCGGACAGGCTAGCCAAAAACATTCAGTACTTC CAWSPPDRLAKNIQYF
- TRBJ2-3 TRBV7-8 - TGTGCCAGCAGCTTATACAGAAGCACAGATACGCAGTATTTT CASSLYRSTDTQYF
TRBD1 TRBJ1-2 TRBV6-5 - TGTGCCAGCAGCCTTACGACAGGGTTTAACTATGGCTACACCTTC CASSLTTGFNYGYTF
TRBD1 TRBJ1-1 TRBV6-5 - TGTGCCAGCAGTTACCCCACAGGGGGCGGAACTGAAGCTTTCTTT CASSYPTGGGTEAFF
TRBD2 TRBJ2-2 TRBV5-6 - TGTGCCAGCAGCCCTTCGACTAGCGGGGGGCTGGGGGAGCTGTTTTTT CASSPSTSGGLGELFF
TRBD1 TRBJ2-1 TRBV5-1 once TGCGCCAGCAGCTTGGCGGCGGGCTCCACAGGGGTGTCCGAGCAGTTCTTC CASSLAAGSTGVSEQFF
- TRBJ1-2 TRBV27 - TGTGCCAGCAGTTCCCACAGTATACCAGCTAAGGGCTACACCTTC CASSSHSIPAKGYTF
TRBD1 TRBJ2-3 TRBV30 - TGTGCCTGGATGAAGGACAGGGCTTCGGATACGCAGTATTTT CAWMKDRASDTQYF
- TRBJ2-3 TRBV7-8 - TGTGCCAGCAGCTCACAGGGATATCGCACAGATACGCAGTATTTT CASSSQGYRTDTQYF
TRBD2 TRBJ2-1 TRBV9 - TGTGCCAGCAGCGTAGGGATTAGCGGGAGTGGGGCCTACAATGAGCAGTTCTTC CASSVGISGSGAYNEQFF
TRBD1 TRBJ2-7 TRBV5-1 - TGCGCCAGCAGCGAAGGGACAGGGGTAGAAGAGCAGTACTTC CASSEGTGVEEQYF
- TRBJ2-1 TRBV6-6 - TGTGCCAGCAGTCGAAAGCGGGCGAGCTCCTACAATGAGCAGTTCTTC CASSRKRASSYNEQFF
- TRBJ2-7 TRBV7-9 - TGTGCCAGCAGCCCCCTCGGGGGATCCTACGAGCAGTACTTC CASSPLGGSYEQYF
- TRBJ1-1 TRBV6-5 - TGTGCCAGCAGTAGGGGGACTGAAGCTTTCTTT CASSRGTEAFF
- TRBJ1-2 TRBV19 - TGTGCCAGTAGTAGCCAGGACATTTTAGGCTACACCTTC CASSSQDILGYTF
- TRBJ1-1 TRBV5-1 - TGCGCCAGCAGCGGGACACAGGCGAACACTGAAGCTTTCTTT CASSGTQANTEAFF
- TRBJ2-1 TRBV11-2 - TGTTGCTCGCAGGGGATAGGTAATGAGCAGTTCTTC CCSQGIGNEQFF
- TRBJ2-7 TRBV5-6 - TGTGCCAGCAGCTTGGAAGTTGCGGCGGGGCAGTACTTC CASSLEVAAGQYF
- TRBJ1-2 TRBV18 - TGTGCCAGCTCACCTGCGGGGGACCGCGCTAACTATGGCTACACCTTC CASSPAGDRANYGYTF
TRBD2 TRBJ2-1 TRBV24-1 - TGTGCCACCAGTGATCCGAGCGGGGGATACAATGAGCAGTTCTTC CATSDPSGGYNEQFF
- TRBJ2-2 TRBV28 - TGTGCCAGCTACAGGGACAGGGAGCTGTTTTTT CASYRDRELFF
- TRBJ1-2 TRBV19 - TGTGCCAGCACCCCAGGAGGTGATACTAACTATGGCTACACCTTC CASTPGGDTNYGYTF
- TRBJ2-7 TRBV5-1 - TGCGCCAGCAGCTTGGAGGGGGTTTCCTACGAGCAGTACTTC CASSLEGVSYEQYF
- TRBJ1-2 TRBV3-1/TRBV3-2 - TGTGCCAGCAGCCTCCGATCGCAGGGGAATGGCTACACCTTC CASSLRSQGNGYTF
- TRBJ1-1 TRBV5-8 - TGTGCCAGCAGCTTGGGTCTTGAGGCGAACACTGAAGCTTTCTTT CASSLGLEANTEAFF
- TRBJ1-1 TRBV7-9 once TGTGCCAGCAGCTTAAACAGGGTTGCTATGAACACTGAAGCTTTCTTT CASSLNRVAMNTEAFF
- TRBJ1-1 TRBV3-1/TRBV3-2 - TGTGCCAGCAGCCAAATACATGAAAACACTGAAGCTTTCTTT CASSQIHENTEAFF
TRBD2 TRBJ2-2 TRBV5-1 - TGCGCCAGCACCGGTAGCGGGTCGAACACCGGGGAGCTGTTTTTT CASTGSGSNTGELFF
- TRBJ2-2 TRBV18 - TGTGCCAGCTCACTCGGACTACCTCGAGTAAACACCGGGGAGCTGTTTTTT CASSLGLPRVNTGELFF
- TRBJ2-3 TRBV29-1 few TGCAGCGTTGGACAGAGCACAGATACGCAGTATTTT CSVGQSTDTQYF
- TRBJ2-7 TRBV6-5 - TGTGCCAGCACCACGCGGAGCTCCTACGAGCAGTACTTC CASTTRSSYEQYF
- TRBJ2-7 TRBV7-2 - TGTGCCAGCAGCTTAGGGCCGAACTACGAGCAGTACTTC CASSLGPNYEQYF
- TRBJ2-7 TRBV2 - TGTGCCAGCAGCATCCGGGCCCTGAGGGACGAGCAGTACTTC CASSIRALRDEQYF
TRBD1 TRBJ2-1 TRBV27 - TGTGCCAGCAGGGGGACAGGGAGGGGCAATGAGCAGTTCTTC CASRGTGRGNEQFF